This TCR beta chain came from a study of regulatory T cells in long-lasting Graves disease. Study-wide points: Patients with persistent disease showed a bias toward TRBV28, TRBJ1-2 and TRBJ2-5. Newly diagnosed patients shared 950 to 1,000 public clonotypes; persistent patients shared a few thousand.

Both iRepertoire HTBI primers and Arm-PCR of CDR3 regions were used to build the TCR beta libraries. TCRdb re-derived calls from the multiplex PCR reads in MiXCR, one entry per CDR3 protein. Of roughly 500,000 distinct CDR3 sequences in the sample, around 21% were seen once. Time point here: persistent/refractory GD, antithyroid drugs over 5 years with positive TRAb. TCR sequences were obtained from RNA taken from PBMCs. On this clonotype itself: Its antigen is not known.

J was trimmed by 4 bases and V by 11 bases; bases with no gene match: 5. The CDR3 covers 13 residues. The clonotype was recovered from a female donor with Graves disease. This specimen consisted of peripheral blood mononuclear cells (PBMCs), obtained when the disease was refractory, from a patient treated with antithyroid drugs. This chain uses TRBV12-3 or TRBV12-4 with TRBJ1-6; 7 bases line up with TRBD1. The CDR3 region is CASGQLYNSPLHF. The DNA for the CDR3 is TGTGCCTCGGGACAGCTTTATAATTCACCCCTCCACTTT.